The 9 T cell receptor beta chains presented below share a single source sample, sequenced in a study of blood T cell repertoires in COVID-19. Repertoires were generated with immunoSEQ multiplex PCR, while TCRdb's copy carries only in-frame clones and drops some. The sample contains 230,000 or so clones, 70% to 90% of which appear only once. The material sequenced was PBMCs or T cells enriched from blood (not recorded which). The receptor source for this set is a woman in her fifties or sixties who had been exposed to COVID-19.

The rearrangement uses TRBV21-1 and TRBJ1-1; the table's D call of TRBD1 was not tested on the DNA. TRBV21-1 is deemed a pseudogene. This CDR3 comprises 14 residues. Written as DNA, the CDR3 is TGTGCCAGCAGCAAAGAGTCGCCAGTCACTGAAGCTTTCTTT. Translating gives CASSKESPVTEAFF.

This clone was observed a few times. The CDR3 is CASSPGGNTQQYF. Written as DNA, the CDR3 is TGTGCCAGCAGCCCGGGGGGGAACACGCAGCAGTACTTC. V usage is TRBV7-6 and J usage is TRBJ2-7; 8 nucleotides line up with TRBD2. Germline CDR1 and CDR2: SGHVS and FNYEAQ. The V segment lost 5 bases and the J segment 8 bases; nucleotides outside the gene matches: 8. There are 13 residues in the CDR3. Complete variable domain (other parts from reference TRBV7-6 and TRBJ2-7): GAGVSQSPRYKVTKRGQDVALRCDPISGHVSLYWYRQALGQGPEFLTYFNYEAQQDKSGLPNDRFSAERPEGSISTLTIQRTEQRDSAMYRCASSPGGNTQQYFGPGTRLTVT.

This chain connects TRBV18 to TRBJ1-1; D is possibly TRBD1 (6 bases). The CDR3 sequence is 14 residues long. V lost 3 bases and J lost 4, with 12 bases in between. Germline CDR1 and CDR2: KGHSH and LQKENI. The CDR3 here is CASSPLRGSTEAFF. The CDR3 DNA reads as TGTGCCAGCTCACCTTTGAGGGGGAGCACTGAAGCTTTCTTT.

The V call is TRBV27, the J call TRBJ2-1; maybe TRBD2 (6 bases). CDR3 length equals 15 residues. Germline lookup yields CDR1 MNHEY and CDR2 SMNVEV (reference sequence). V lost 0 bases to trimming and J lost 10 bases, with 16 bases between them. The CDR3 is CASSLSGSGFWEQFF. CDR3 coding DNA: TGTGCCAGCAGTTTATCCGGGAGCGGGTTTTGGGAGCAGTTCTTC.

The chain recombines TRBV19 with TRBJ1-1; weak D call: TRBD1 (6 bases). Germline-derived CDR1 and CDR2 are LNHDA and SQIVND (reference sequence). The V end was cut by 10 bases, the J end by 2 bases, with 14 bases between. CDR3 size: 13 residues. The CDR3 nucleotides are TGTGCCACAAAGGACAGATCTAACACTGAAGCTTTCTTT. This encodes CATKDRSNTEAFF.

This rearrangement joins TRBV5-1 to TRBJ1-1; D unresolved. Germline loops: CDR1 SGHRS, CDR2 YFSETQ. The CDR3 covers 13 residues. V was clipped by 0 bases and J by 4 bases, with 7 bases between them. The chain's CDR3 is CASSLDGPTEAFF. The CDR3 DNA is TGCGCCAGCAGCTTGGACGGTCCCACTGAAGCTTTCTTT.

V and J are TRBV29-1 and TRBJ1-2; 7 bases match TRBD1. Trimming at V came to 4 bases and at J to 13 bases, leaving 9 bases not matched to a gene. CDR1 and CDR2 (germline): SQVTM, ANQGSEA. The CDR3 has 11 residues. DNA of the CDR3: TGCAGCGTTGGGAGGGGACAGACCTCCACCTTC. Its translation: CSVGRGQTSTF.

The rearrangement joins TRBV29-1 to TRBJ1-1; no clear D. There are 13 residues in the CDR3. V lost 1 base to trimming and J lost 3 bases, with 9 bases between them. Germline CDR1 is SQVTM and CDR2 is ANQGSEA. CDR3 nucleotides: TGCAGCGTTGAAGGCGGATGGGACACTGAAGCTTTCTTT. The encoded protein is CSVEGGWDTEAFF.

The chain couples TRBV27 to TRBJ2-7, with 7 bases identical to TRBD1. Germline V gives CDR1 MNHEY, CDR2 SMNVEV (reference sequence). This CDR3 region has 15 residues. With 5 bases clipped from V and 4 bases from J, the junction kept 11 bases outside the gene matches. As DNA, the CDR3 is TGTGCCAGCAGTCCCACAAGGACAGGATTTTACGAGCAGTACTTC. Residues: CASSPTRTGFYEQYF.